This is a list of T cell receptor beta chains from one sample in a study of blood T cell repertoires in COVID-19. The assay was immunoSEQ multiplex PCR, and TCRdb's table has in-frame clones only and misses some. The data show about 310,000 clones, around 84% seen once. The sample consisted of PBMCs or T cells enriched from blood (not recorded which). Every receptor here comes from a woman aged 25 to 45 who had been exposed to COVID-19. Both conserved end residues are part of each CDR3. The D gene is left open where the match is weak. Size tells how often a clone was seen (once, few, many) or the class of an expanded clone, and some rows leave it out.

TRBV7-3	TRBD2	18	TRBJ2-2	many	TGTGCCAGCAGCACCGGGACTAGCGGAGGTGTGGGCACCGGGGAGCTGTTTTTT	CASSTGTSGGVGTGELFF
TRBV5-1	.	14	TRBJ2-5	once	TGCGCCAGCAGCTTGGAATCGGTTCAAGAGACCCAGTACTTC	CASSLESVQETQYF
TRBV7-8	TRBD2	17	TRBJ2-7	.	TGTGCCAGTTTGAGGAAGGGGCCTAGCGGGGAGTCCTACGAGCAGTACTTC	CASLRKGPSGESYEQYF
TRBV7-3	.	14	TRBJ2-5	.	TGTGCCAGCAGCTCAAACGCAGGGGCGGAGACCCAGTACTTC	CASSSNAGAETQYF
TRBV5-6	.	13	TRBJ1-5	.	TGTGCCAGCAGTCGAGGGTTTCATCAGCCCCAGCATTTT	CASSRGFHQPQHF
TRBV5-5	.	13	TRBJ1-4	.	TGTGCCAGCAGCTTCTGGACAGATGAAAAACTGTTTTTT	CASSFWTDEKLFF
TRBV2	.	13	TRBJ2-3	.	TGTGCCAGCAGCGGGGGAAGCACAGATACGCAGTATTTT	CASSGGSTDTQYF
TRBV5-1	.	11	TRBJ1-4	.	TGCGCCAGCAGCTTTGGGCAAAAACTGTTTTTT	CASSFGQKLFF
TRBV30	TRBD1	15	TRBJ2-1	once	TGTGCCTGGAGTTCCGGGACAGGGGGTTCCAATGAGCAGTTCTTC	CAWSSGTGGSNEQFF
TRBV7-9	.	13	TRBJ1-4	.	TGTGCCAGCAGCCCGAGTATAAGTGAAAAACTGTTTTTT	CASSPSISEKLFF
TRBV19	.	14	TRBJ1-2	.	TGTGCCAGTAGTACGGGACACGTTAACTATGGCTACACCTTC	CASSTGHVNYGYTF
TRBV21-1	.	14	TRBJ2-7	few	TGTGCCAGCAGCAGAACGGGACTAGCGGGAGAGCAGTACTTC	CASSRTGLAGEQYF
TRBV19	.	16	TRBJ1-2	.	TGTGCCAGTAGTATAAGGTCTGAGGCTACAGGGTATGGCTACACCTTC	CASSIRSEATGYGYTF
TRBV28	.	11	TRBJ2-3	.	TGTGCCAGTCTCCTAGTCGATACGCAGTATTTT	CASLLVDTQYF
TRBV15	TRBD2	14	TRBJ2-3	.	TGTGCCACCCTCAACCCGGGGGGTACAGATACGCAGTATTTT	CATLNPGGTDTQYF
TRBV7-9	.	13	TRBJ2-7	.	TGTGCCAGCAGCTTAGTTGTCGCCTACGAGCAGTACTTC	CASSLVVAYEQYF
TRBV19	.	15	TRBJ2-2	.	TGTGCCAGTAGTATAGACAGGCCCAACACCGGGGAGCTGTTTTTT	CASSIDRPNTGELFF
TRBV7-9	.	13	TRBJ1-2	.	TGTGCCAGCAGCCAGACAGGCTCCTATGGCTACACCTTC	CASSQTGSYGYTF
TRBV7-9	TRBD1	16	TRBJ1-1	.	TGTGCCAGCAGCTTAGCGTTGGGACAGCCGGACACTGAAGCTTTCTTT	CASSLALGQPDTEAFF
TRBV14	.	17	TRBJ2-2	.	TGTGCCAGCAGCCAAGATCGAGGGGGACATGGGGACCGGGGAGCTGTTTTT	CASSQDRGGHGDRGAVF
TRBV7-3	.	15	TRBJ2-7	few	TGTGCCAGCAGCTTAAGTCCGACTACTCTCTACGAGCAGTACTTC	CASSLSPTTLYEQYF
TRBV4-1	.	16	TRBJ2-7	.	TGCGCCAGCAGCCGGGTCAGGAGGGGGCGGCTTGACGAGCAGTACTTC	CASSRVRRGRLDEQYF
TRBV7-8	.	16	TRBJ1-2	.	TGTGCCAGCAGCACCCGGGCGGCCCGGGGGGTGCATGGCTACACCTTC	CASSTRAARGVHGYTF
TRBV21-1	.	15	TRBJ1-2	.	TGTGCCAGCAGCAAAGCGGCACAGGGTGGCTATGGCTACACCTTC	CASSKAAQGGYGYTF
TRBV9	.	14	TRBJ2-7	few	TGTGCCAGCAGCGGCATCAGGCCTCCCTACGAGCAGTACTTC	CASSGIRPPYEQYF
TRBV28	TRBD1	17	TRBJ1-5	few	TGTGCCAGCAGTTTGCCATATAGGGGGCGCGGCAATCAGCCCCAGCATTTT	CASSLPYRGRGNQPQHF
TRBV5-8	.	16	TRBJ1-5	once	TGTGCCAGCAGCTCCAATCCGGGATTTAGCAATCAGCCCCAGCATTTT	CASSSNPGFSNQPQHF
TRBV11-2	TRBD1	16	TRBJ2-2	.	TGTGCCAGCAGCTTGAACAGGGGGTTGGGGACCGGGGAGCTGTTTTTT	CASSLNRGLGTGELFF
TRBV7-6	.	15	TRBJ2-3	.	TGTGCCAGCAGCCTAGGGGGGACAGCAGGAGATACGCAGTATTTT	CASSLGGTAGDTQYF